The 15 T cell receptor beta chains below come from one sample, sequenced in a study of cytomegalovirus exposure and HLA in healthy donors. It was with 60 Vbeta and 13 Jbeta primers that the PCR ran. Only in-frame clones appear in the TCRdb table, and some are missing; sequencing was by immunoSEQ multiplex PCR. The sample has under 200,000 clones; roughly four fifths are singletons. Sequenced material: PBMCs. Source of these receptors: a woman between 25 and 40 years old in good health and CMV-seropositive.

The V gene is TRBV11-2, the J gene TRBJ1-5, with 9 positions matching TRBD1. Trimming took 4 bases from V and 4 from J; bases not matched to a gene: 2. Germline V lookup: CDR1 SGHAT, CDR2 FQNNGV. This CDR3 is built from 14 residues. CDR3 sequence (DNA): TGTGCCAGCAGCTACGGACAGGGGAATCAGCCCCAGCATTTT. It translates to CASSYGQGNQPQHF.

This clone appeared a few times. The chain couples TRBV4-3 to TRBJ1-6; D unresolved. CDR1 is LGHNA and CDR2 is YSLEER in the germline V gene. There are 13 residues in the CDR3. The V end was cut by 2 bases, the J end by 7 bases, with 6 bases between. Written as DNA, the CDR3 is TGCGCCAGCAGCCAATACAGAAATTCACCCCTCCACTTT. Translated: CASSQYRNSPLHF.

This sequence joins TRBV5-1 and TRBJ2-1; TRBD1 agrees at 8 bases. CDR3 size: 16 residues. CDR1 is SGHRS, CDR2 YFSETQ, per germline. V lost 4 bases, J lost 9 bases, and 15 bases stayed unmatched. CDR3: CASSPFQGALGGEQFF. The CDR3 nucleotides are TGCGCCAGCAGCCCATTCCAGGGGGCGCTTGGAGGTGAGCAGTTCTTC.

This clone was observed a single time. This chain links TRBV5-8 with TRBJ1-2; 8 bases are a match to TRBD1. The ends lost 3 bases at V and 4 bases at J; junction bases unmatched: 8. The CDR3 totals 15 residues. Germline assignment: CDR1 SGHTS and CDR2 YDEGEE. CDR3 sequence: CASSSGPGTGYGYTF. The CDR3 coding sequence is TGTGCCAGCAGCTCGGGGCCCGGGACAGGCTATGGCTACACCTTC.

The genes are TRBV7-2 and TRBJ1-2, with a tentative D call TRBD1 (5 bases). V lost 3 bases and J lost 3, with 14 bases in between. From germline, CDR1 is SGHTA and CDR2 FQGNSA. There are 15 residues in the CDR3. The CDR3 region has the DNA TGTGCCAGCAGCTTGGCGGGACCCTCCCACTATGGCTACACCTTC. It translates to CASSLAGPSHYGYTF. Drawing the rest from reference TRBV7-2 and TRBJ1-2, the complete variable domain is GAGVSQSPSNKVTEKGKDVELRCDPISGHTALYWYRQSLGQGLEFLIYFQGNSAPDKSGLPSDRFSAERTGGSVSTLTIQRTQQEDSAVYLCASSLAGPSHYGYTFGSGTRLTVV.

With regard to this clone: The identical CDR3 is also encoded by other nucleotide sequences in the sample. The chain recombines TRBV5-6 with TRBJ1-1; 7 bases are shared with TRBD1. Germline trimming cut 4 bases from V and 8 bases from J; bases unmatched to any gene: 11. The CDR3 is 14 amino acids. The germline gives CDR1 SGHDT, CDR2 YYEEEE. DNA for the CDR3: TGTGCCAGCAGCCCGGGGGACAGTCTCGCCGAAGCTTTCTTT. It encodes CASSPGDSLAEAFF.

The genes are TRBV7-2 and TRBJ1-3; maybe TRBD1 (5 bases). This CDR3 has 17 residues. Trimming shortened V by 0 bases and J by 1 base, and 13 bases separated the two germline ends. CDR1 is SGHTA and CDR2 is FQGNSA in the germline V gene. CDR3 nucleotide sequence: TGTGCCAGCAGCTTAGCGGGGACCGGGACTTCTGGAAACACCATATATTTT. Amino acid sequence: CASSLAGTGTSGNTIYF.

The chain uses TRBV6-5 and TRBJ2-2; 7 bases are a match to TRBD1. This CDR3 has 14 residues. V shed 6 bases, J shed 6 bases, and the junction held 7 bases outside the gene matches. The germline V gene has CDR1 MNHEY and CDR2 SVGAGI. CDR3 in amino acids: CASSPTGQAGELFF. DNA of the CDR3: TGTGCCAGCAGCCCTACAGGACAGGCCGGGGAGCTGTTTTTT.

The rearrangement uses TRBV5-1 and TRBJ2-3, with D tentatively TRBD1 (6 bases). The CDR3 consists of 13 residues. V was shortened by 0 bases and J by 4 bases, with 6 bases between the two germline ends. The germline gives CDR1 SGHRS, CDR2 YFSETQ. The DNA for the CDR3 is TGCGCCAGCAGCTTGGAGGGGGCAGATACGCAGTATTTT. It translates to CASSLEGADTQYF.

The genes are TRBV27 and TRBJ2-7; 9 nucleotides match TRBD1. Germline-derived CDR1 and CDR2 are MNHEY and SMNVEV (reference sequence). CDR3 size: 16 residues. Trimming took 6 bases from V and 5 from J; bases not matched to a gene: 14. The CDR3 region has the DNA TGTGCCAGCAGCAACCTAACCGGGACAGGGCTCCACGAGCAGTACTTC. This translates into CASSNLTGTGLHEQYF.

The chain carries TRBV27 and TRBJ1-2, with 11 bases fitting TRBD1. Germline trimming cut 2 bases from V and 1 base from J; bases unmatched to any gene: 6. The CDR3 is made up of 17 amino acids. The germline V gene has CDR1 MNHEY and CDR2 SMNVEV (reference sequence). As DNA, the CDR3 is TGTGCCAGCAGTTTAGGGCGGGACAGGGGGAATAACTATGGCTACACCTTC. Amino acids: CASSLGRDRGNNYGYTF.

This chain uses TRBV9 with TRBJ2-2; D possibly corresponds to TRBD1 (5 bases). CDR1 SGDLS and CDR2 YYNGEE come from the germline V gene. Trimming took off 7 bases at V and 6 bases at J, with 13 bases between the two ends. This CDR3 is 13 amino acids long. CDR3 nucleotides: TGTGCCAGCGGCAGGGTTCCCCCCGGGGAGCTGTTTTTT. It specifies CASGRVPPGELFF.

This chain links TRBV7-2 with TRBJ2-1; 7 positions agree with TRBD2. CDR1 and CDR2 from the germline V gene are SGHTA and FQGNSA. J lost 7 bases, V lost 8 bases, and 17 bases had no gene match. The CDR3 loop spans 16 amino acids. DNA of the CDR3: TGTGCCAGCGGGGCCGGTCGGGGGAGGGCCAGGAATGAGCAGTTCTTC. This gives the protein CASGAGRGRARNEQFF.

The chain is built from TRBV11-2 and TRBJ2-7, with 13 bases identical to TRBD2. The V gene's germline CDR1 is SGHAT and CDR2 FQNNGV. Germline trimming cut 5 bases from V and 7 bases from J; bases unmatched to any gene: 5. This CDR3 comprises 14 residues. This CDR3 is CASSTSGRAEEQYF. CDR3 DNA: TGTGCCAGCAGCACTAGCGGGAGGGCCGAAGAGCAGTACTTC. Using reference TRBV11-2 and TRBJ2-7 for the parts outside the CDR3, the full variable domain is EAGVAQSPRYKIIEKRQSVAFWCNPISGHATLYWYQQILGQGPKLLIQFQNNGVVDDSQLPKDRFSAERLKGVDSTLKIQPAKLEDSAVYLCASSTSGRAEEQYFGPGTRLTVT.

The rearrangement links TRBV9 to TRBJ1-2; TRBD1 might be the D (5 bases). The CDR3 sequence is 14 residues long. V was cut by 4 bases and J by 0 bases, with 10 bases left in between. Per the germline V gene, CDR1 is SGDLS and CDR2 is YYNGEE. DNA for the CDR3: TGTGCCAGCAGCCCAGACAGCGCTAACTATGGCTACACCTTC. Protein product: CASSPDSANYGYTF.